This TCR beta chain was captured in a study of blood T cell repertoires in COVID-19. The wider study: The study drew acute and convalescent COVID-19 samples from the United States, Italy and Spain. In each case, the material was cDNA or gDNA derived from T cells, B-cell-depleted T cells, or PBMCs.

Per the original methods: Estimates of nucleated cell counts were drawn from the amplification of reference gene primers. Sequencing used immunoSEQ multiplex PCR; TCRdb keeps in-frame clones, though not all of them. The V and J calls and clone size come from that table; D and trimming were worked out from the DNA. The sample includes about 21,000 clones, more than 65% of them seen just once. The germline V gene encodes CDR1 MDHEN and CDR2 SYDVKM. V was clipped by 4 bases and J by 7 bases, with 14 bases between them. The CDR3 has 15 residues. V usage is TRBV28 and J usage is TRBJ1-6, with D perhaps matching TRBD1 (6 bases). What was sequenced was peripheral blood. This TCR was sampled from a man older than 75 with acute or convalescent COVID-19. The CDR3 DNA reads TGTGCCAGCAGTTCGCCGACAGGACTGAATTCACCCCTCCACTTT. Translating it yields CASSSPTGLNSPLHF.